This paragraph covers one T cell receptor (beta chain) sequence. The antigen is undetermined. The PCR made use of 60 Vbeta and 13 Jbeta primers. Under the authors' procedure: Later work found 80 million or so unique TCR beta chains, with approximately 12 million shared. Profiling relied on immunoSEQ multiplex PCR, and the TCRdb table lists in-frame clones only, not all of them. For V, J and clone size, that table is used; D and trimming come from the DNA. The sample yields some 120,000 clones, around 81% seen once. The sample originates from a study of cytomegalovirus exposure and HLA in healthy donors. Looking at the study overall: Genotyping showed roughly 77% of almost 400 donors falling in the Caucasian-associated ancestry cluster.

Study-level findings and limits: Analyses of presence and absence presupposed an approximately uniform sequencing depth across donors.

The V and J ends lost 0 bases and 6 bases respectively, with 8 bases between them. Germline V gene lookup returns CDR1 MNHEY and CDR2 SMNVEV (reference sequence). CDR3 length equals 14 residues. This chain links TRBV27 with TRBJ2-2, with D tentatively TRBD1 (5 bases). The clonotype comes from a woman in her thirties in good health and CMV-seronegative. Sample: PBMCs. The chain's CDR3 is CASSLSVRAGELFF. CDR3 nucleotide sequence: TGTGCCAGCAGTTTATCTGTCAGGGCCGGGGAGCTGTTTTTT.